The source of this T cell receptor beta chain is a study of tumor-infiltrating lymphocytes in primary liver carcinoma. Looking at the study overall: The study reported T1-T3 N0M0 tumors spanning 4.2 to 10 cm.

Making TCR beta cDNA involved around 500 ng total RNA and a constant-region primer. For TCR beta, libraries were produced by three nested multiplex PCR rounds using slightly modified ARM-PCR. Investigators reported that the first two PCR rounds, at 10 cycles each, used TRBV1-TRBV30 forward primers with a C-beta reverse primer. One entry per CDR3 protein results from TCRdb running MiXCR on the multiplex PCR reads. The repertoire holds 150,000 to 200,000 distinct CDR3 sequences, with 65% as singletons. Per germline, CDR1 ENHRY and CDR2 SYGVKD. The CDR3 length is 10 residues. The source of the blood RNA was unsorted whole blood, and germline DNA was extracted as well. Patients were chronically HBV-infected and treatment-naive. To note about this clonotype: This may be a read error, as it is one base from a much larger clone.

The sequence came from a woman aged 55-70 years with primary liver carcinoma and hepatitis B virus infection. The sample comprised peripheral blood. V usage is TRBV10-3 and J usage is TRBJ2-3; unclear D gene. This CDR3 reads CATQNNTHYF. DNA for the CDR3: TGTGCCACCCAGAATAATACGCACTATTTT.